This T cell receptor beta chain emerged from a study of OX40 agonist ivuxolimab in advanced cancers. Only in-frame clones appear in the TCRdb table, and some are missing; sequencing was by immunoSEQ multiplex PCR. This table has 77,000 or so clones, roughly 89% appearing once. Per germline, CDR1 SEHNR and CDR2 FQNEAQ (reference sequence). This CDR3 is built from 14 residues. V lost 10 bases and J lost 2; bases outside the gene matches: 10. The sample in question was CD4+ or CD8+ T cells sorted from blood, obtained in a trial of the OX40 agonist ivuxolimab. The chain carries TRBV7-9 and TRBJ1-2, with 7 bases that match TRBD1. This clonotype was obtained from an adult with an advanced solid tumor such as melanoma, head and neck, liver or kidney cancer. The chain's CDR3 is CATSGQGVNYGYTF. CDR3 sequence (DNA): TGTGCCACCTCAGGGCAGGGGGTGAACTATGGCTACACCTTC. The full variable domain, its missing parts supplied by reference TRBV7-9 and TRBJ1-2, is DTGVSQNPRHKITKRGQNVTFRCDPISEHNRLYWYRQTLGQGPEFLTYFQNEAQLEKSRLLSDRFSAERPKGSFSTLEIQRTEQGDSAMYLCATSGQGVNYGYTFGSGTRLTVV.